This entry concerns a single T cell receptor beta chain. This specimen comes from a study of blood T cell repertoires in COVID-19. In the source study's methods: Estimation of nucleated cell counts relied on the amplification of reference gene primers. Produced via immunoSEQ multiplex PCR; TCRdb's table is partial and in-frame only. V and J calls and clone size are those listed in that table; D and trimming were worked out from the DNA. The profile shows fewer than 300,000 clones, around 90% of them singletons. The source is a young woman who had recovered from COVID-19. Material for sequencing was PBMCs or T cells enriched from blood (not recorded which).

The CDR3: CASSSPDRFTGELFF. CDR3 nucleotides: TGTGCCAGTAGTTCACCAGACAGGTTCACCGGGGAGCTGTTTTTT. V and J are TRBV19 and TRBJ2-2; a possible D gene is TRBD1 (6 bases). Deletions cut 5 bases from V and 4 bases from J, with 14 bases between. Germline V gene data show CDR1 as LNHDA and CDR2 as SQIVND (reference sequence). This CDR3 is built from 15 residues.